Here is one TCR beta chain with its context. This clone was seen once. Its target antigen remains unknown. No much larger clonotype is one base removed from it; base qualities were not supplied. Ends trimmed: V by 8 bases, J by 10 bases; bases unmatched to a gene: 8. The CDR3 runs 12 amino acids, cysteine and phenylalanine included. Only CDR3 DNA remains: 36 bases, in frame from the first base. CDR1 LGHNA and CDR2 YNFKEQ are derived from the germline V gene. The data stem from a study of shared clonotypes between healthy human individuals (dated by TCRdb to 2018 to 2020). The study in broad terms: The cohort included a few men and a couple of women between 18 and 49 years of age. Per donor, three plates each were used for CD4 naive and CD4 memory, two for CD8 naive, and one for CD8 memory. Blood TCR repertoires of about five healthy adults were deeply sequenced to estimate repertoire size and the extent of clonotype sharing between individuals. To increase sequencing depth and limit assay-specific biases, different laboratories used diverse techniques to prepare libraries and sequence TCR repertoires. Per donor, leukapheresis produced somewhere between about 0.94 and 10 billion PBMCs.

TCR CDR3 regions were amplified from genomic DNA by multiplex PCR using the deep immunoSEQ assay. Extracted genomic DNA from each cell subset was spread evenly across all wells of several immunoSEQ 96-well plates, with each plate serving as a replicate. Each replicate PCR for sorted subsets received around 200 ng genomic DNA, equal to tens of thousands of T cell genomes. Purified libraries were quantified with a Qubit 3.0 fluorometer, sized on a Bioanalyzer 2100, and re-quantified with the KAPA Library Quantification kit. Each immunoSEQ 96-well plate was sequenced on its own single-read 150-cycle Illumina NextSeq 550 flow cell. Per the original workflow: Because only junctional sequences without quality scores were contained in the immunoSEQ output, filtering matching that applied to full-length reads could not be performed. Sequences were annotated with PyIR, a Python wrapper for IgBLAST v1.9, using IMGT germline references to assign V/J genes and CDR3. Reads with weak V/J assignments (E-value above 1e-6), missing CDR3, stop codons, out-of-frame junctions, or ambiguous translated residues were removed. V3J clonotypes were defined by identical inferred V gene, J gene, and CDR3 amino acid sequence. The percentage overlap between two repertoires was calculated by dividing the number of shared unique clonotypes by the size of the smaller repertoire. Repertoire richness was assessed with RTK rarefaction, the Chao1 estimator, and Recon v2.1 estimates of unobserved clonotypes. OLGA was used to compute generation probabilities for all TCRbeta clonotypes that the gDNA method yielded from four donors. TCRdb obtained this table from immuneACCESS and retained in-frame rearrangements with V and J assigned. These tables miss some clones; where compared with another copy, unresolved V genes account for less than half of the shortfall, and the remainder is unexplained. From that table come the V and J calls and clone size; the DNA was used to work out D and trimming. Counted in this sample were 150,000 to 200,000 clones; 90% to 95% of them appeared once. Around 0.067% of the sample is taken by the ten largest.

Beyond this particular receptor, the publication reports: Incomplete sequencing was indicated by rarefaction of sorted-subset datasets, despite the large sequencing depth. When several donors were compared, the shared fraction of clonotypes was 5% to 6.5% for naive CD4, 3% to 4% for naive CD8, 2.3% for memory CD4, and 0.4% for memory CD8. Pairwise subsampling indicated that sequencing depth was expected to affect the degree of clonotype sharing among donors. Naive subsets generally had larger estimated clonotype richness than memory subsets. Compared with non-shared clonotypes, clonotypes shared by all four sorted-subset donors had higher generation probabilities. The small number of donors limited the genetic and exposure-history diversity represented. Sampling was restricted to blood, and TCR repertoires in tissue are likely to differ from TCR repertoires in blood.

Healthy HIV-negative adults with no recently reported acute infections or vaccinations were included as donors. All donors were Caucasian adults living in Nashville, Tennessee, USA. CD4+ T cells were enriched through magnetic negative selection, after which naive cells were positively selected on CD45RA and the remaining negative fraction served as the memory subset. After blood collection by leukapheresis, PBMCs were isolated using Ficoll-Histopaque density gradient centrifugation and then cryopreserved in the vapor phase of liquid nitrogen. Analytical flow cytometry was used to check the purity and quantity of each magnetically sorted T cell population. Genomic DNA was isolated from each sorted fraction and quantified by UV absorbance on a Nanodrop 2000c.

The material sequenced was naive CD4+ T cells sorted from blood. In light of the paper, this sample's cell subset or site label describes: CD45RA+ positively selected. Recombination linked TRBV4-2 to TRBJ2-1, with 7 bases aligning to TRBD1. This sequence originates from a woman aged 25 to 39 in good health. The encoded CDR3 is CASGPVQGEQFF. Here is the DNA: TGTGCCAGCGGACCCGTACAGGGGGAGCAGTTCTTC.